This T cell receptor beta chain stems from a study of blood T cell repertoires in COVID-19. Study details: The United States, Italy and Spain provided the acute and convalescent COVID-19 samples.

Under the authors' procedure: Amplification of reference gene primers provided the estimated nucleated cell counts. TCRdb's table, derived via immunoSEQ multiplex PCR, lists solely in-frame clones and lacks some. D and trimming come from the DNA, and the V and J calls and clone size come from that table. This sample carries 45,000 to 60,000 clones, about 90% of them seen once, and the ten largest clones take approximately 6.4%. With 2 bases clipped from V and 2 bases from J, the junction kept 8 bases outside the gene matches. From germline, CDR1 is MNHEY and CDR2 SMNVEV (reference sequence). The length of the CDR3 is 16 residues.

The sample taken for sequencing was peripheral blood. This clonotype originated in a man between 70 and 80 years old with active COVID-19. The genes are TRBV27 and TRBJ2-7; TRBD2 agrees at 8 bases. CDR3 DNA sequence: TGTGCCAGCAGTTTAGTTGGTGGTAGCGGGACCTACGAGCAGTACTTC. This sequence encodes CASSLVGGSGTYEQYF.